This record looks at one T cell receptor beta chain sequence and its context. Sequencing was performed with immunoSEQ multiplex PCR; in TCRdb, only in-frame clones are kept and a portion is missing. The sample includes about 330,000 clones, roughly 90% of them seen just once. This sample was taken from a study of blood T cell repertoires in COVID-19. The germline gives CDR1 SGHAT, CDR2 FQNNGV. With 5 bases clipped from V and 4 bases from J, the junction kept 6 bases outside the gene matches. This CDR3 spans 15 amino acids. The sequence was obtained from a woman aged 45-59 years with active or convalescent COVID-19. Specimen: peripheral blood. V usage is TRBV11-2 and J usage is TRBJ2-1; TRBD1 agrees at 9 bases. CDR3 sequence (DNA): TGTGCCAGCAGCCCCACAGGGGGCGAATACAATGAGCAGTTCTTC. This translates into CASSPTGGEYNEQFF. Full variable domain (rest looked up from reference TRBV11-2 and TRBJ2-1): EAGVAQSPRYKIIEKRQSVAFWCNPISGHATLYWYQQILGQGPKLLIQFQNNGVVDDSQLPKDRFSAERLKGVDSTLKIQPAKLEDSAVYLCASSPTGGEYNEQFFGPGTRLTVL.